The 16 T cell receptor beta chains presented below share a single source sample, sequenced in a study of blood T cell repertoires in COVID-19. Repertoires were generated with immunoSEQ multiplex PCR, while TCRdb's copy carries only in-frame clones and drops some. The repertoire holds 110,000 or so clones, with around 84% as singletons. Sequencing input: peripheral blood. The receptors derive from a woman in her forties with acute or convalescent COVID-19.

The chain couples TRBV6-6 to TRBJ1-2; possibly TRBD1 for D (5 bases). The V end lost 0 bases, the J end lost 5 bases, and 13 bases lay between the germline ends. This CDR3 is built from 15 residues. Germline CDR1 MNHNY, CDR2 SVGAGI (reference sequence). This CDR3 is CASSYSQAGSYGYTF. The CDR3 coding sequence is TGTGCCAGCAGTTACTCGCAAGCAGGGTCTTATGGCTACACCTTC.

This chain links TRBV9 with TRBJ2-1; 9 bases are shared with TRBD2. Trimming at V came to 1 base and at J to 10 bases, leaving 6 bases not matched to a gene. This CDR3 comprises 14 residues. Germline V gene lookup returns CDR1 SGDLS and CDR2 YYNGEE. The CDR3 DNA reads as TGTGCCAGCAGCGTAAGCGGGGGGCCTGGCGAGCAGTTCTTC. Translating it yields CASSVSGGPGEQFF.

The chain joins TRBV5-1 to TRBJ2-1, with TRBD2 as a possible D gene (6 bases). The length of the CDR3 is 15 residues. CDR1 is SGHRS and CDR2 is YFSETQ in the germline V gene. Trimming took off 1 base at V and 4 bases at J, with 12 bases between the two ends. The CDR3 loop is CASSLRAGMYNEQFF. CDR3 nucleotides: TGCGCCAGCAGCTTGAGGGCGGGGATGTACAATGAGCAGTTCTTC.

V usage is TRBV19 and J usage is TRBJ2-7, with 10 bases fitting TRBD2. The germline V gene has CDR1 LNHDA and CDR2 SQIVND (reference sequence). CDR3 length: 14 residues. The V and J ends lost 2 bases and 3 bases, in that order; junction bases with no gene match: 1. CDR3 DNA: TGTGCCAGTAGTATAACTAGCGGGGTCTACGAGCAGTACTTC. Its protein product is CASSITSGVYEQYF.

The sample holds a few counts of this clone. The chain employs TRBV20-1 and TRBJ1-4, with 8 bases that match TRBD1. Germline loops: CDR1 DFQATT, CDR2 SNEGSKA (reference sequence). V lost 3 bases and J lost 2; bases outside the gene matches: 8. The CDR3 consists of 16 residues. The CDR3 region is CSASIPGQGTNEKLFF. CDR3 bases: TGCAGTGCTAGTATCCCCGGACAGGGCACTAATGAAAAACTGTTTTTT.

Note on this clone: Other DNA sequences within the sample encode an identical CDR3. DNA for the CDR3: TGTGCCAGCAGCCTTGGGACAGGGGCCTACGAGCAGTACTTC. Protein product: CASSLGTGAYEQYF. V is TRBV7-2 and J is TRBJ2-7; 10 nucleotides match TRBD1. This CDR3 region has 14 residues. Germline trimming cut 5 bases from V and 2 bases from J; bases unmatched to any gene: 3. The V gene's germline CDR1 is SGHTA and CDR2 FQGNSA. The whole variable domain, filled in from reference TRBV7-2 and TRBJ2-7, reads GAGVSQSPSNKVTEKGKDVELRCDPISGHTALYWYRQSLGQGLEFLIYFQGNSAPDKSGLPSDRFSAERTGGSVSTLTIQRTQQEDSAVYLCASSLGTGAYEQYFGPGTRLTVT.

The chain employs TRBV2 and TRBJ1-1; no definite D call. The CDR3 loop spans 14 amino acids. Germline V gene lookup returns CDR1 SNHLY and CDR2 FYNNEI. V lost 4 bases to trimming and J lost 0 bases, with 9 bases between them. The CDR3 sequence: CASSVRALNTEAFF. CDR3 nucleotides: TGTGCCAGCAGTGTGCGGGCTCTGAACACTGAAGCTTTCTTT.

The chain joins TRBV4-3 to TRBJ1-1, with 10 bases matching TRBD1. Germline CDR1 and CDR2: LGHNA and YSLEER. Trimming took 3 bases from V and 6 from J; bases not matched to a gene: 1. The CDR3 is 13 residues long. This CDR3 is CASSQTGGSEAFF. The DNA of the CDR3 is TGCGCCAGCAGCCAGACAGGGGGCTCTGAAGCTTTCTTT.

Comment on this clone: The same CDR3 is also encoded by other DNA sequences in this sample. V and J are TRBV30 and TRBJ1-5; a weak D match, TRBD1 (5 bases). The CDR3 totals 13 residues. Germline CDR1 GTSNPN, CDR2 SVGIG (reference sequence). Trimming took off 1 base at V and 7 bases at J, with 11 bases between the two ends. CDR3: CAWSAGGDQPQHF. The CDR3 DNA follows: TGTGCCTGGAGTGCGGGGGGGGACCAGCCCCAGCATTTT. Variable domain in full (rest from reference TRBV30 and TRBJ1-5): SQTIHQWPATLVQPVGSPLSLECTVEGTSNPNLYWYRQAAGRGLQLLFYSVGIGQISSEVPQNLSASRPQDRQFILSSKKLLLSDSGFYLCAWSAGGDQPQHFGDGTRLSIL.

The gene calls are TRBV6-6 and TRBJ1-4, with 10 bases lining up with TRBD1. Germline values: CDR1 MNHNY, CDR2 SVGAGI (reference sequence). This CDR3 has 14 residues. V dropped 8 bases and J dropped 6; count of bases not matched to a gene: 6. CDR3 nucleotide sequence: TGTGCCAGCGGCCCGGGACAGGGGTATGAAAAACTGTTTTTT. Translation gives CASGPGQGYEKLFF.

J is TRBJ2-1 and V is TRBV19; a possible D gene is TRBD1 (6 bases). Germline assignment: CDR1 LNHDA and CDR2 SQIVND (reference sequence). The CDR3 contains 15 residues. Trimming pared 5 bases from V and 8 bases from J, leaving 19 bases between. CDR3 protein: CASSLIETGIHEQFF. For the CDR3, the DNA is TGTGCCAGTAGTCTCATCGAAACAGGGATCCATGAGCAGTTCTTC.

The chain is built from TRBV5-1 and TRBJ1-1; 12 nucleotides match TRBD1. Germline V gene lookup returns CDR1 SGHRS and CDR2 YFSETQ. Germline trimming cut 4 bases from V and 6 bases from J; bases unmatched to any gene: 4. This CDR3 has 14 amino acids. This chain's CDR3 is CASSLGQGASEAFF. CDR3 coding DNA: TGCGCCAGCAGCCTGGGACAGGGGGCCTCTGAAGCTTTCTTT. The variable domain in full, completed from reference TRBV5-1 and TRBJ1-1, reads KAGVTQTPRYLIKTRGQQVTLSCSPISGHRSVSWYQQTPGQGLQFLFEYFSETQRNKGNFPGRFSGRQFSNSRSEMNVSTLELGDSALYLCASSLGQGASEAFFGQGTRLTVV.

This chain joins TRBV7-2 and TRBJ2-7, with TRBD1 as a possible D gene (6 bases). V was cut by 7 bases and J by 1 base, with 17 bases left in between. This CDR3 region has 15 residues. From germline, CDR1 is SGHTA and CDR2 FQGNSA. The CDR3 spells CASTKLGQGSYEQYF. In DNA form, the CDR3 reads TGTGCCAGCACCAAACTGGGGCAGGGGTCCTACGAGCAGTACTTC. The full variable domain, rest sourced from reference TRBV7-2 and TRBJ2-7, is GAGVSQSPSNKVTEKGKDVELRCDPISGHTALYWYRQSLGQGLEFLIYFQGNSAPDKSGLPSDRFSAERTGGSVSTLTIQRTQQEDSAVYLCASTKLGQGSYEQYFGPGTRLTVT.

The chain recombines TRBV4-1 with TRBJ2-7; 8 bases are shared with TRBD2. The CDR3 has 14 amino acids. The ends lost 4 bases at V and 2 bases at J; junction bases unmatched: 4. Germline V gene lookup returns CDR1 MGHRA and CDR2 YSYEKL. The CDR3, as DNA: TGCGCCAGCAGCCCCCGGGGGGGAACCTACGAGCAGTACTTC. Protein: CASSPRGGTYEQYF.

J is TRBJ1-2 and V is TRBV6-5; possible D gene TRBD1, 6 bases. Trimming shortened V by 5 bases and J by 5 bases, and 15 bases separated the two germline ends. The CDR3 spans 14 residues. CDR1 and CDR2 from the germline V gene are MNHEY and SVGAGI. This CDR3 is CASSQQGEGYGYTF. The CDR3 nucleotides read TGTGCCAGCAGTCAACAGGGCGAGGGTTATGGCTACACCTTC.

Here the CDR3 DNA reads TGTGCCAGCAGCTTACAGGGGGCGCGAGGCTACACCTTC. Its translation is CASSLQGARGYTF. V gene TRBV11-2 combines with J gene TRBJ1-2; 8 bases agree with TRBD1. This CDR3 has 13 residues. Per the germline V gene, CDR1 is SGHAT and CDR2 is FQNNGV. The V segment lost 2 bases and the J segment 8 bases; nucleotides outside the gene matches: 4.